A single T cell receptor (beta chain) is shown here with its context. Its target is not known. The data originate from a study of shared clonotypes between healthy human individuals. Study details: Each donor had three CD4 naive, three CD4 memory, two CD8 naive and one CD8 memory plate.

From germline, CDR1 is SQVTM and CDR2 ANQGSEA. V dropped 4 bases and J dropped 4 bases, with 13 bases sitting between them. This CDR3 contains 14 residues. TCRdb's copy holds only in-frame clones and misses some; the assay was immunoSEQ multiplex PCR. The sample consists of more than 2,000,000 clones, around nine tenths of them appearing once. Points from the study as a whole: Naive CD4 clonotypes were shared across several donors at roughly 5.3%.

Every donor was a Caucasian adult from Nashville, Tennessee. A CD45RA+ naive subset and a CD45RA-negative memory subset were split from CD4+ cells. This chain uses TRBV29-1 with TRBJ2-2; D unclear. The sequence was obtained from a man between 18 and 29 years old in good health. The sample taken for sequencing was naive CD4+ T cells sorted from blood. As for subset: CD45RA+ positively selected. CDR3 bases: TGCAGCGTTGCCCCCTTCCAGAGCACCGGGGAGCTGTTTTTT. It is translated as CSVAPFQSTGELFF.